The 32 T cell receptor beta chains below come from one sample, sequenced in a study of CD8 T cells in ankylosing spondylitis listed by TCRdb under 2017. Points the paper makes about the study in general: Blood from ankylosing spondylitis patients appeared to be characterized by a TCR beta motif composed of eight highly homologous amino acid variants.

The method was 5' RACE. Sequencer: Illumina HiSeq 2500. TCRdb trimmed public reads at Q25 via fastp, called clones via MiXCR and kept in-frame beta chains. Rows matching on CDR3 protein sequence are summarized as one entry with the most common DNA and genes. Present in this sample are some 700,000 distinct CDR3 sequences, around 20% of which were seen just once. The top ten clonotypes cover under 20% of the sample. Their target antigens are unknown. The sample taken for sequencing was blood, either unsorted or a sorted T cell fraction (not recorded which). All receptors come from a male donor with ankylosing spondylitis.

J is TRBJ2-2 and V is TRBV12-3 or TRBV12-4; the D gene is possibly TRBD2 (6 bases). Trimming removed 5 bases at V and 4 bases at J, with 20 bases between. CDR3 length: 17 residues. In DNA form, the CDR3 reads TGTGCCAGCAGTCCCTGGTTTTCGGTGCGGGGCACCGGGGAGCTGTTTTTT. This codes for CASSPWFSVRGTGELFF.

The chain links TRBV20-1 to TRBJ2-1; 9 positions match TRBD2. The CDR3 contains 15 residues. After removal of 4 bases from V and 5 bases from J, the junction contained 9 bases not matched to a gene. CDR1 and CDR2 (germline): DFQATT, SNEGSKA (reference sequence). CDR3 sequence (DNA): TGCAGTGCTAAAGGCGGGCTAGCGGGACACAATGAGCAGTTCTTC. Translated, it gives CSAKGGLAGHNEQFF.

J is TRBJ1-1 and V is TRBV11-2; D is perhaps TRBD1 (5 bases). V was shortened by 5 bases and J by 0 bases, with 10 bases between the two germline ends. The CDR3 is made up of 14 amino acids. The germline CDR1 and CDR2 sequences are SGHAT and FQNNGV. CDR3 coding DNA: TGTGCCAGCAGCCAAGGGACCTTGAACACTGAAGCTTTCTTT. Translating gives CASSQGTLNTEAFF.

The J gene is TRBJ1-2, the V gene TRBV9; D perhaps matches TRBD1 (5 bases). CDR3 length: 15 amino acids. The germline V gene has CDR1 SGDLS and CDR2 YYNGEE. Trimming stripped 3 bases from V and 5 bases from J, with 17 bases between. CDR3 bases: TGTGCCAGCAGCGGTGGAGGCGGCGGGGGGTATGGCTACACCTTC. Its translation is CASSGGGGGGYGYTF. The whole variable domain, remainder taken from reference TRBV9 and TRBJ1-2, is DSGVTQTPKHLITATGQRVTLRCSPRSGDLSVYWYQQSLDQGLQFLIQYYNGEERAKGNILERFSAQQFPDLHSELNLSSLELGDSALYFCASSGGGGGGYGYTFGSGTRLTVV.

The chain links TRBV7-8 to TRBJ2-2, with D possibly matching TRBD2 (6 bases). Germline V gene sequence: CDR1 SGHVS, CDR2 FQNEAQ. Trimming removed 5 bases from V and 7 bases from J, with 11 bases in between. The CDR3 runs to 13 residues. The CDR3 DNA sequence: TGTGCCAGCAGCATTAGCGGAAACGGGGAGCTGTTTTTT. Translated, it gives CASSISGNGELFF.

This chain connects TRBV7-2 to TRBJ1-2, with D tentatively TRBD1 (5 bases). The CDR3 extends over 15 amino acids. From germline, CDR1 is SGHTA and CDR2 FQGNSA. V shed 5 bases and J shed 0 bases, with 13 bases lying between them. The CDR3 sequence: CASSPGHVTNYGYTF. CDR3 nucleotides: TGTGCCAGCAGCCCCGGACACGTTACTAACTATGGCTACACCTTC.

In its sample, this clonotype was seen a few times. The chain has TRBV7-9 and TRBJ2-3; D perhaps matches TRBD2 (5 bases). V was cut by 1 base and J by 1 base, with 12 bases left in between. This CDR3 spans 16 amino acids. Per the germline V gene, CDR1 is SEHNR and CDR2 is FQNEAQ (reference sequence). In DNA, the CDR3 is TGTGCCAGCAGCTTAGGTGAGGGAGAGCGCACAGATACGCAGTATTTT. This gives the protein CASSLGEGERTDTQYF.

V is TRBV11-2 and J is TRBJ2-3; 12 nucleotides align to TRBD2. The CDR3 has 17 amino acids. V lost 5 bases and J lost 4; bases outside the gene matches: 10. Germline CDR1 is SGHAT and CDR2 is FQNNGV. In DNA form, the CDR3 reads TGTGCCAGCAGCGGGGCTAGCGGGGGGGTTGGGGCAGATACGCAGTATTTT. Its translation is CASSGASGGVGADTQYF.

The V call is TRBV2, the J call TRBJ1-1, with TRBD1 matching 9 bases. The ends lost 8 bases at V and 0 bases at J; junction bases unmatched: 7. CDR1 is SNHLY, CDR2 FYNNEI, per germline. The CDR3 extends over 15 amino acids. CDR3 DNA sequence: TGTGCCAGCCACAGGGGGCAAAGGATGAACACTGAAGCTTTCTTT. Translation: CASHRGQRMNTEAFF.

CDR3 nucleotides: TGCGCCAGCAGCTTTATCGGGGTGAACACTGAAGCTTTCTTT. It yields the protein CASSFIGVNTEAFF. The rearrangement uses TRBV5-1 and TRBJ1-1; D gene ambiguous. V was trimmed by 2 bases and J by 0 bases, leaving 8 bases between them. Per germline, CDR1 SGHRS and CDR2 YFSETQ. The CDR3 contains 14 residues.

The chain joins TRBV15 to TRBJ2-3, with TRBD2 matching over 11 bases. There are 18 residues in the CDR3. With 0 bases clipped from V and 5 bases from J, the junction kept 10 bases outside the gene matches. The germline gives CDR1 LNHNV, CDR2 YYDKDF (reference sequence). CDR3 nucleotides: TGTGCCACCAGCAGAGATCGGGATAGCGGGGGGGCCCTAGATACGCAGTATTTT. As protein: CATSRDRDSGGALDTQYF.

This chain joins TRBV29-1 and TRBJ2-3, with D maybe TRBD2 (6 bases). The CDR3 totals 16 residues. Germline CDR1 is SQVTM and CDR2 is ANQGSEA. V gave up 6 bases and J gave up 0 bases, with 19 bases separating them. The DNA for the CDR3 is TGCAGCGTGCGGGGACGAAACATTCCTAGCACAGATACGCAGTATTTT. Translation: CSVRGRNIPSTDTQYF.

This clonotype showed up just a few times. The chain employs TRBV9 and TRBJ2-1; possible D gene TRBD1, 7 bases. The germline V gene has CDR1 SGDLS and CDR2 YYNGEE. The CDR3 runs 15 residues. V was pared by 1 base and J by 6 bases, with 14 bases between. CDR3 loop: CASSVRWQGGNEQFF. CDR3 nucleotide sequence: TGTGCCAGCAGCGTAAGGTGGCAGGGGGGCAATGAGCAGTTCTTC.

The chain uses TRBV7-1 and TRBJ2-3; D tentatively fits TRBD1 or TRBD2 (5 bases each). TRBV7-1 is an open reading frame whose function is uncertain. Trimming removed 3 bases at V and 1 base at J, with 32 bases between. There are 22 residues in the CDR3. CDR3 in DNA: TGTGCCAGCAGCTCCCCCGACGGCGGGCAGCTAAACGCGCCGGGACGCACAGATACGCAGTATTTT. As protein: CASSSPDGGQLNAPGRTDTQYF.

This clonotype turned up a few times. The chain couples TRBV5-1 to TRBJ2-3; 9 bases are shared with TRBD2. The CDR3 has 16 residues. Germline V gives CDR1 SGHRS, CDR2 YFSETQ. With V trimmed by 4 bases and J by 2 bases, 8 bases remained unmatched. CDR3 bases: TGCGCCAGCAGCCTGTGGACTAGCGAAAACACAGATACGCAGTATTTT. It is translated as CASSLWTSENTDTQYF. The full variable domain, with the rest looked up from reference TRBV5-1 and TRBJ2-3, is KAGVTQTPRYLIKTRGQQVTLSCSPISGHRSVSWYQQTPGQGLQFLFEYFSETQRNKGNFPGRFSGRQFSNSRSEMNVSTLELGDSALYLCASSLWTSENTDTQYFGPGTRLTVL.

The rearrangement uses TRBV6-5 and TRBJ1-1; TRBD1 aligns across 12 bases. The V gene's germline CDR1 is MNHEY and CDR2 SVGAGI. V was pared by 5 bases and J by 7 bases, with 8 bases of the junction left unmatched. This CDR3 has 15 residues. For the CDR3, the DNA is TGTGCCAGCAGTCACGGGACAGGGGGCCGGGGTGAAGCTTTCTTT. Translating it yields CASSHGTGGRGEAFF.

This clonotype was observed a few times. The chain uses TRBV20-1 and TRBJ2-1, with TRBD2 matching 8 bases. Germline CDR1 and CDR2: DFQATT and SNEGSKA (reference sequence). This CDR3 has 18 amino acids. With 5 bases clipped from V and 7 bases from J, the junction kept 22 bases outside the gene matches. The DNA for the CDR3 is TGCAGTGCTCGCGACAGCGGGGGAGGTAGCGGGGCATGGAATGAGCAGTTCTTC. This sequence encodes CSARDSGGGSGAWNEQFF.

The rearrangement uses TRBV18 and TRBJ2-4, with D possibly matching TRBD2 (6 bases). Trimming stripped 3 bases from V and 3 bases from J, with 9 bases between. The germline V gene has CDR1 KGHSH and CDR2 LQKENI. The CDR3 runs to 14 residues. The CDR3 DNA sequence: TGTGCCAGCTCACCCCCGGGAGTCAAAAACATTCAGTACTTC. Its translation: CASSPPGVKNIQYF.

In its sample, this clonotype was seen a few times. The gene calls are TRBV4-3 and TRBJ1-1; D is unclear. With 4 bases removed from V and 0 bases from J, the gap between germline ends came to 18 bases. This CDR3 is built from 17 residues. Per the germline V gene, CDR1 is LGHNA and CDR2 is YSLEER. In DNA, the CDR3 is TGCGCCAGCAGCCCCCCGACCCTGGATAAATTGAACACTGAAGCTTTCTTT. Translation: CASSPPTLDKLNTEAFF.

This clonotype was counted once. The germline gene is not matched at one end of the junction; a read error may be the cause. V and J are TRBV18 and TRBJ2-1, with 9 bases fitting TRBD2. The CDR3 length is 16 residues. Germline values: CDR1 KGHSH, CDR2 LQKENI. The DNA of the CDR3 is TGTGCCAGCCCACCACTACGGGCGGGAGGGCCTGGTGAGCAGTTCTTC. Its translation: CASPPLRAGGPGEQFF. The entire variable domain, with the rest obtained from reference TRBV18 and TRBJ2-1, is as follows: NAGVMQNPRHLVRRRGQEARLRCSPMKGHSHVYWYRQLPEEGLKFMVYLQKENIIDESGMPKERFSAEFPKEGPSILRIQQVVRGDSAAYFCASPPLRAGGPGEQFFGPGTRLTVL.

The sample holds many counts of this clonotype. The chain recombines TRBV24-1 with TRBJ2-1; 8 positions agree with TRBD2. This CDR3 has 15 residues. V was pared by 3 bases and J by 7 bases, with 7 bases of the junction left unmatched. Germline assignment: CDR1 KGHDR and CDR2 SFDVKD. The CDR3 loop reads CATSDKAPGGNEQFF. Here the CDR3 DNA reads TGTGCCACCAGTGATAAAGCGCCGGGGGGGAATGAGCAGTTCTTC.

This clonotype was counted a few times. The junction differs from germline at one of its ends, possibly a read error. The V call is TRBV9, the J call TRBJ2-7; a weak D match, TRBD1 (6 bases). The CDR3 has 10 residues. CDR1 SGDLS and CDR2 YYNGEE come from the germline V gene. CDR3 residues: CANVRTEPVF. The DNA for the CDR3 is TGTGCCAACGTAAGGACAGAGCCGGTGTTC.

The V call is TRBV10-1, the J call TRBJ2-3, with D tentatively TRBD1 or TRBD2 (6 bases each). V lost 3 bases and J lost 2, with 9 bases in between. This CDR3 is built from 14 residues. Germline V gene lookup returns CDR1 WNHNN and CDR2 SYGVQD (reference sequence). The CDR3 sequence: CASSDPGATDTQYF. CDR3 nucleotides: TGCGCCAGCAGTGATCCGGGGGCCACAGATACGCAGTATTTT.

This chain links TRBV4-1 with TRBJ2-3, with 7 bases fitting TRBD1. In germline, CDR1 is MGHRA, CDR2 YSYEKL. V lost 3 bases and J lost 2; bases outside the gene matches: 14. The CDR3 has 18 residues. CDR3: CASSHHLRGPHPTDTQYF. CDR3 bases: TGCGCCAGCAGCCATCATTTAAGGGGGCCCCATCCCACAGATACGCAGTATTTT.

At least ten counts were recorded for this clonotype. Here the CDR3 reads CASIPGGGETQYF. CDR3 nucleotide sequence: TGTGCCAGCATCCCCGGGGGAGGGGAGACCCAGTACTTC. The chain has TRBV12-3 or TRBV12-4 and TRBJ2-5; 7 positions match TRBD2. The trim removed 7 bases at V and 5 bases at J, leaving 7 bases unmatched. The CDR3 sequence is 13 residues long.

This clonotype was seen once. V is TRBV12-3 or TRBV12-4 and J is TRBJ1-2; D is undetermined. The CDR3 contains 16 residues. The V end was cut by 5 bases, the J end by 2 bases, with 18 bases between. CDR3 residues: CASSPYDISGNYGYTF. The CDR3 nucleotides read TGTGCCAGCAGTCCTTACGACATTTCGGGCAACTATGGCTACACCTTC.

This clonotype was counted only a few times. The chain combines TRBV20-1 with TRBJ1-2; no firm D call. Per germline, CDR1 DFQATT and CDR2 SNEGSKA (reference sequence). The CDR3 has 14 residues. V shed 0 bases and J shed 0 bases, with 8 bases lying between them. The CDR3 sequence is CSAREGKANYGYTF. Written as DNA, the CDR3 is TGCAGTGCTAGAGAAGGGAAGGCTAACTATGGCTACACCTTC.

This chain joins TRBV28 and TRBJ1-2; 12 bases match TRBD1. The CDR3 runs to 18 residues. CDR1 is MDHEN and CDR2 is SYDVKM in the germline V gene. With V trimmed by 6 bases and J by 3 bases, 14 bases remained unmatched. CDR3 residues: CASSSHGTGGLLDYGYTF. In DNA, the CDR3 is TGTGCCAGCAGCTCACACGGGACAGGGGGCCTTTTGGACTATGGCTACACCTTC.

This clonotype came up a few times. This chain links TRBV9 with TRBJ2-7; no clear D gene. The germline V gene encodes CDR1 SGDLS and CDR2 YYNGEE. Between the trimmed V and J ends, which lost 4 bases and 4 bases, there was a span of 18 bases. This CDR3 is 15 amino acids long. The CDR3 DNA follows: TGTGCCAGCAGCTCAACTCCCGATGGGGTTTACGAGCAGTACTTC. Its protein product is CASSSTPDGVYEQYF.

This chain connects TRBV20-1 to TRBJ1-2; no firm D call. CDR1 is DFQATT, CDR2 SNEGSKA, per germline (reference sequence). The CDR3 sequence is 12 residues long. Deletions cut 0 bases from V and 8 bases from J, with 10 bases between. The CDR3 DNA reads TGCAGTGCTAGAGATGCCGGGCTAGGCTACACCTTC. Translated, it gives CSARDAGLGYTF.

This clonotype came up a few times. CDR3 nucleotide sequence: TGTGCCAGCAGCGTAGGTTGGGATCTGAACACTGAAGCTTTCTTT. It encodes CASSVGWDLNTEAFF. The chain employs TRBV9 and TRBJ1-1, with D unresolved. V was pared by 0 bases and J by 0 bases, with 9 bases between. Germline CDR1 and CDR2: SGDLS and YYNGEE. CDR3 length: 15 amino acids.

The V and J genes are TRBV29-1 and TRBJ2-3, with 11 nucleotides matching TRBD2. CDR3 length equals 13 residues. Looked up from germline, CDR1 is SQVTM and CDR2 is ANQGSEA. The ends lost 6 bases at V and 5 bases at J; junction bases unmatched: 4. CDR3 sequence: CSVVAGGGDTQYF. In nucleotides, the CDR3 is TGCAGCGTAGTAGCGGGAGGGGGAGATACGCAGTATTTT.